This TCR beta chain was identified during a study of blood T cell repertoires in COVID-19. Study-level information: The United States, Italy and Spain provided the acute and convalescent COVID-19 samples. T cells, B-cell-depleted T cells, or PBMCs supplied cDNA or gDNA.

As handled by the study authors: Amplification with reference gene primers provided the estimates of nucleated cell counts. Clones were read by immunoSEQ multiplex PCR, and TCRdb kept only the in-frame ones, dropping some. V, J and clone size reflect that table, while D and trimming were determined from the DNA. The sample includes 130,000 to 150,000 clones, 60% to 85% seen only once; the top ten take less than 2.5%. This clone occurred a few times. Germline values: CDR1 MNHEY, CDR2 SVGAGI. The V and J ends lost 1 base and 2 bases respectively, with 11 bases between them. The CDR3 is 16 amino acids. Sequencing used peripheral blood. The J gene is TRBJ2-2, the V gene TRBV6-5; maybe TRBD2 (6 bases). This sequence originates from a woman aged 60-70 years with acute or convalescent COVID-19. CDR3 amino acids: CASSYWPGLNTGELFF. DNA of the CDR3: TGTGCCAGCAGTTACTGGCCGGGACTTAACACCGGGGAGCTGTTTTTT.